This T cell receptor (beta chain) derives from a study of blood T cells in healthy people across ages. This clonotype occurred a few times. V was pared by 5 bases and J by 2 bases, with 17 bases between. The CDR3 has 16 amino acids. CDR1 and CDR2 (germline): MNHEY, SMNVEV (reference sequence). Together with a sample-barcoded 5' primer, a J-beta primer mix was included in a second PCR lasting about 7 to 11 cycles. TCRdb reprocessed the 5' RACE reads via MiXCR and lists one record per CDR3 protein. The data show nearly 800,000 distinct CDR3 sequences, 56% seen once. The sequenced sample was blood. The sequence was obtained from a man aged 35 to 55 in good health. The chain joins TRBV27 to TRBJ2-3, with D possibly being TRBD2 (6 bases). The CDR3 region has the DNA TGTGCCAGCAGTCTCACTAGCCCCGCCACCACAGATACGCAGTATTTT. Protein: CASSLTSPATTDTQYF.